The next 23 T cell receptor beta chains were all read from a single sample in a study of blood T cell repertoires in COVID-19. Sequencing used immunoSEQ multiplex PCR; TCRdb keeps in-frame clones, though not all of them. In the table there are 200,000 to 250,000 clones, around 90% of which are singletons. Sample: peripheral blood. The receptors come from a man younger than 35 with active or convalescent COVID-19.

This sequence joins TRBV6-6 and TRBJ2-2; D might be TRBD2 (5 bases). Germline lookup yields CDR1 MNHNY and CDR2 SVGAGI (reference sequence). V was cut by 8 bases and J by 3 bases, with 13 bases left in between. This CDR3 has 14 residues. CDR3 in DNA: TGTGCCAGCGGGAAGCGGCAGGACACCGGGGAGCTGTTTTTT. Residues: CASGKRQDTGELFF.

The chain combines TRBV5-8 with TRBJ1-2; possibly TRBD1 for D (5 bases). From germline, CDR1 is SGHTS and CDR2 YDEGEE. The CDR3 contains 14 residues. V was shortened by 2 bases and J by 8 bases, with 16 bases between the two germline ends. The CDR3 coding sequence is TGTGCCAGCAGCTTTGATCGGGGGGTTAGGGGCTACACCTTC. Protein product: CASSFDRGVRGYTF.

This rearrangement joins TRBV6-2 or TRBV6-3 to TRBJ2-2; 7 nucleotides match TRBD2. The CDR3 loop spans 16 amino acids. CDR1 MNHEY and CDR2 SVGEGT come from the germline V gene. V lost 2 bases and J lost 3; bases outside the gene matches: 6. The chain's CDR3 is CASSYTASGHTGELFF. CDR3 coding DNA: TGTGCCAGCAGTTACACGGCTAGCGGACACACCGGGGAGCTGTTTTTT.

The J gene is TRBJ2-3, the V gene TRBV19; 10 bases are shared with TRBD1. The V gene's germline CDR1 is LNHDA and CDR2 SQIVND (reference sequence). After removal of 7 bases from V and 5 bases from J, the junction contained 12 bases not matched to a gene. The CDR3 sequence is 16 residues long. CDR3 bases: TGTGCCAGTAATGAACCGGGACAGGGGAGTGAAGATACGCAGTATTTT. Amino acid sequence: CASNEPGQGSEDTQYF.

The chain joins TRBV19 to TRBJ1-1; maybe TRBD1 (6 bases). The CDR3 length is 13 residues. CDR1 is LNHDA and CDR2 is SQIVND in the germline V gene (reference sequence). Trimming shortened V by 7 bases and J by 4 bases, and 13 bases separated the two germline ends. The CDR3 reads CASTTRGATEAFF. Here the CDR3 DNA reads TGTGCCAGTACCACCAGGGGCGCCACTGAAGCTTTCTTT.

The V and J genes are TRBV5-5 and TRBJ2-7; D might be TRBD2 (6 bases). Germline lookup yields CDR1 SGHKS and CDR2 YYEKEE (reference sequence). The CDR3 totals 14 residues. Trimming left V 3 bases short and J 2 bases short, with 12 bases between. The CDR3: CASSWRDGTYEQYF. CDR3 DNA: TGTGCCAGCAGCTGGAGGGACGGGACCTACGAGCAGTACTTC. Based on the CDR3 plus reference TRBV5-5 and TRBJ2-7, the full variable domain is DAGVTQSPTHLIKTRGQQVTLRCSPISGHKSVSWYQQVLGQGPQFIFQYYEKEERGRGNFPDRFSARQFPNYSSELNVNALLLGDSALYLCASSWRDGTYEQYFGPGTRLTVT.

The CDR3 DNA follows: TGTGCCAGCAGTTACTCTTCCGCGTACGAGCAGTACTTC. Encoded protein: CASSYSSAYEQYF. V and J are TRBV6-5 and TRBJ2-7; D not resolved. The CDR3 covers 13 residues. V dropped 0 bases and J dropped 4 bases, with 7 bases sitting between them. Per germline, CDR1 MNHEY and CDR2 SVGAGI.

About this clone: The sample holds other DNA sequences that translate to the same CDR3. J is TRBJ2-7 and V is TRBV5-1; D remains unclear. The CDR3 totals 13 residues. Germline CDR1 reads SGHRS; CDR2 reads YFSETQ. Trimming stripped 0 bases from V and 4 bases from J, with 8 bases between. CDR3: CASSLAVAYEQYF. In DNA form, the CDR3 reads TGCGCCAGCAGCTTGGCCGTGGCTTACGAGCAGTACTTC.

This chain uses TRBV4-1 with TRBJ1-4; 9 positions match TRBD1. V was clipped by 1 base and J by 6 bases; unmatched bases: 9. The CDR3 sequence is 17 residues long. The germline V gene has CDR1 MGHRA and CDR2 YSYEKL. CDR3 loop: CASSQGTGVGADEKLFF. DNA of the CDR3: TGCGCCAGCAGCCAAGGGACAGGGGTAGGAGCGGATGAAAAACTGTTTTTT.

This chain uses TRBV19 with TRBJ1-4, with D perhaps TRBD1 (5 bases). Germline V gene sequence: CDR1 LNHDA, CDR2 SQIVND (reference sequence). V was shortened by 4 bases and J by 4 bases, with 13 bases between the two germline ends. This CDR3 spans 15 amino acids. CDR3 protein: CASSTRRQSNEKLFF. The CDR3 DNA sequence: TGTGCCAGTAGTACACGCAGACAGAGTAATGAAAAACTGTTTTTT.

The genes are TRBV9 and TRBJ2-3; TRBD2 matches 9 bases. Germline V gene data show CDR1 as SGDLS and CDR2 as YYNGEE. Trimming at V came to 0 bases and at J to 3 bases, leaving 11 bases not matched to a gene. The CDR3 is made up of 18 amino acids. CDR3 nucleotides: TGTGCCAGCAGCGTAGGGGCGGGAGGGCCATGGTTAACAGATACGCAGTATTTT. It yields the protein CASSVGAGGPWLTDTQYF.

The gene calls are TRBV14 and TRBJ2-7; TRBD2 agrees at 9 bases. CDR1 is SGHDN and CDR2 is FVKESK in the germline V gene. This CDR3 comprises 15 residues. J lost 5 bases, V lost 3 bases, and 8 bases had no gene match. CDR3 sequence reads: CASSQSSGSTHEQYF. The CDR3, as DNA: TGTGCCAGCAGCCAGAGTAGCGGGAGCACCCACGAGCAGTACTTC.

The chain uses TRBV10-3 and TRBJ2-1; TRBD2 matches 11 bases. Germline CDR1 reads ENHRY; CDR2 reads SYGVKD. Trimming cost V 7 bases and J 6 bases; bases outside gene matches: 8. This CDR3 contains 15 residues. CDR3 DNA: TGTGCCATCAACCACTCTAGCGGGGGGCCCAATGAGCAGTTCTTC. Translated: CAINHSSGGPNEQFF.

This sequence joins TRBV14 and TRBJ2-2; weak D call: TRBD2 (6 bases). The germline CDR1 and CDR2 sequences are SGHDN and FVKESK. V shed 4 bases and J shed 5 bases, with 17 bases lying between them. This CDR3 has 16 amino acids. The CDR3: CASSRGIAVETGELFF. CDR3 nucleotides: TGTGCCAGCAGCCGGGGGATAGCGGTTGAGACCGGGGAGCTGTTTTTT.

In nucleotides, the CDR3 is TGTGCCAGCAGTCGGGGCAATGAGCAGTTCTTC. Protein product: CASSRGNEQFF. The chain combines TRBV3-1 (or the pseudogene TRBV3-2) with TRBJ2-1, with D perhaps matching TRBD2 (5 bases). Germline V gene sequence: CDR1 LGHDT, CDR2 YNNKEL (reference sequence). The CDR3 spans 11 residues. V was shortened by 6 bases and J by 6 bases, with 6 bases between the two germline ends.

The chain employs TRBV4-3 and TRBJ2-5; 10 bases are shared with TRBD2. The CDR3 contains 20 residues. Germline CDR1 reads LGHNA; CDR2 reads YSLEER. J lost 5 bases, V lost 0 bases, and 18 bases had no gene match. The DNA of the CDR3 is TGCGCCAGCAGCCAAGATATCGCGGCTAGCGGGAGTGGGAGGGGGGAGACCCAGTACTTC. This sequence encodes CASSQDIAASGSGRGETQYF.

This chain joins TRBV4-3 and TRBJ1-2, with 9 bases lining up with TRBD1. Germline CDR1 reads LGHNA; CDR2 reads YSLEER. The CDR3 has 13 amino acids. J lost 7 bases, V lost 6 bases, and 6 bases had no gene match. This CDR3 is CASSLDRGSGYTF. The CDR3 DNA sequence: TGCGCCAGCAGTCTAGACAGGGGGAGTGGCTACACCTTC.

The rearrangement uses TRBV21-1 and TRBJ2-7; the table names TRBD1, a call not compared with the DNA. TRBV21-1 is labeled a pseudogene. CDR3 length: 15 amino acids. The CDR3 is CASRKQRGSSYEQYF. For the CDR3, the DNA is TGTGCCAGCCGGAAACAGAGGGGGAGCTCCTACGAGCAGTACTTC.

The J gene is TRBJ2-7, the V gene TRBV28; D call uncertain. Germline CDR1 is MDHEN and CDR2 is SYDVKM. This CDR3 is built from 10 residues. V was clipped by 6 bases and J by 5 bases, with 5 bases between them. CDR3 loop: CASRQNEQYF. Here the CDR3 DNA reads TGTGCCAGCAGACAGAACGAGCAGTACTTC. The full variable domain, completed using reference TRBV28 and TRBJ2-7, is DVKVTQSSRYLVKRTGEKVFLECVQDMDHENMFWYRQDPGLGLRLIYFSYDVKMKEKGDIPEGYSVSREKKERFSLILESASTNQTSMYLCASRQNEQYFGPGTRLTVT.

The chain links TRBV4-3 to TRBJ2-7; TRBD1 matches 9 bases. CDR3 size: 17 residues. CDR1 and CDR2 (germline): LGHNA, YSLEER. After removal of 3 bases from V and 6 bases from J, the junction contained 15 bases not matched to a gene. CDR3 sequence: CASSHSGAGTGFREQYF. DNA of the CDR3: TGCGCCAGCAGCCACTCTGGGGCCGGGACAGGGTTCCGCGAGCAGTACTTC.

The chain combines TRBV3-1 (or the pseudogene TRBV3-2) with TRBJ1-6; tentatively, D is TRBD1 (6 bases). V shed 4 bases and J shed 7 bases, with 8 bases lying between them. CDR1 and CDR2 (germline): LGHDT, YNNKEL (reference sequence). CDR3 length: 13 residues. For the CDR3, the DNA is TGTGCCAGCAGCCCCACAGGGAATTCACCCCTCCACTTT. Translating it yields CASSPTGNSPLHF.

This sequence joins TRBV9 and TRBJ2-5; perhaps TRBD1 as D (5 bases). Germline V gives CDR1 SGDLS, CDR2 YYNGEE. CDR3 length equals 12 residues. Trimming removed 3 bases from V and 3 bases from J, with 6 bases in between. The CDR3 sequence: CASSAREETQYF. CDR3 DNA: TGTGCCAGCAGCGCCAGGGAAGAGACCCAGTACTTC.

The rearrangement uses TRBV5-1 and TRBJ2-3; 10 positions agree with TRBD2. Trimming removed 0 bases from V and 4 bases from J; junction bases left unmatched: 5. The CDR3 is 16 amino acids. Germline CDR1 and CDR2: SGHRS and YFSETQ. CDR3 nucleotides: TGCGCCAGCAGCTTGGGTGTGCTAGCGGGAGCAGATACGCAGTATTTT. Its translation: CASSLGVLAGADTQYF.